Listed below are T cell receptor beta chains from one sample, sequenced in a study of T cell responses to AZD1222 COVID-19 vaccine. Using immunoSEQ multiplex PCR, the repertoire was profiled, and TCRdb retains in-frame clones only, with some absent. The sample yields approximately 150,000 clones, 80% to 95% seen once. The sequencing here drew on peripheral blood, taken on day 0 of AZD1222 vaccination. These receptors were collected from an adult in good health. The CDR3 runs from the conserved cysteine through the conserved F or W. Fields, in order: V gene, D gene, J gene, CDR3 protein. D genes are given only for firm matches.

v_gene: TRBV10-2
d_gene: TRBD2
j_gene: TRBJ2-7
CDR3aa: CASSRGLAGGSSYEQYF

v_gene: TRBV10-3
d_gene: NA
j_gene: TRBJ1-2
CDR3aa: CAISEGESYGYTF

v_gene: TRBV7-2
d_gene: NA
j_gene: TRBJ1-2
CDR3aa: CASSPDRFGYGYTF

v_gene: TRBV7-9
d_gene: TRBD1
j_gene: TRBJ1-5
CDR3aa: CASSLGGQYNQPQHF

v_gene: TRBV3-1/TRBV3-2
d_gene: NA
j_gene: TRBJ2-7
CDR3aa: CASSWDGGSYEQYF

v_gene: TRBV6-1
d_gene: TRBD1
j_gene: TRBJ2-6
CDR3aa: CASSEVIYRDRVGANVLTF

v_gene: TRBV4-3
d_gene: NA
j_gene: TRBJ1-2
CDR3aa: CASSPGQGSYGYTF

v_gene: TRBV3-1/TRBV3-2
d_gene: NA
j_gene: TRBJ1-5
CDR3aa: CASSLGQYQPQHF

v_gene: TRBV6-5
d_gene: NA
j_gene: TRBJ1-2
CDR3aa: CASSYLGWEGGYTF

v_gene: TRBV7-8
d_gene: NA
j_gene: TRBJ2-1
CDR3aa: CASSLGSDNEQFF

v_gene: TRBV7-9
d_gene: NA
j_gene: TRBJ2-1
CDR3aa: CASSLGSSEKQFF

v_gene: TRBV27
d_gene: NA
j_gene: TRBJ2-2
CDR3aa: CASSLGSGNTGELFF

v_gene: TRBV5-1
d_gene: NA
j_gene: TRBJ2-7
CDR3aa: CASRYDYEQYF